These 28 T cell receptor beta chains were sequenced from one sample in a study of shared clonotypes between healthy human individuals. Sequencing used immunoSEQ multiplex PCR; TCRdb keeps in-frame clones, though not all of them. The sample lists fewer than 600,000 clones, roughly three quarters occurring once. Sample: PBMCs. These receptors were taken from a woman in her 40s in good health. Some clones in this sample may be carry-over from other donors' samples.

This clone was recorded at least ten times. The chain links TRBV28 to TRBJ2-7; a possible D gene is TRBD2 (6 bases). CDR3 length: 14 amino acids. V was clipped by 5 bases and J by 4 bases, with 15 bases between them. The germline gives CDR1 MDHEN, CDR2 SYDVKM. The CDR3 protein is CASSPQEGRYEQYF. The CDR3 bases are TGTGCCAGCAGTCCCCAGGAGGGGCGGTACGAGCAGTACTTC.

V usage is TRBV7-9 and J usage is TRBJ2-2; D remains unclear. Trimming cost V 7 bases and J 5 bases, with 5 bases left between them. CDR3 length: 11 residues. Looked up from germline, CDR1 is SEHNR and CDR2 is FQNEAQ (reference sequence). The CDR3: CASTSTGELFF. The CDR3 DNA reads as TGTGCCAGCACCTCTACCGGGGAGCTGTTTTTT.

At least ten counts were recorded for this clone. Other DNA sequences of this sample code for an identical CDR3. The V gene is TRBV25-1, the J gene TRBJ2-3; D may be TRBD1 or TRBD2 (6 bases each). V lost 2 bases and J 4 bases, leaving 13 bases between the germline ends. Germline assignment: CDR1 MGHDK and CDR2 SYGVNS. The CDR3 contains 15 residues. The CDR3: CASSERDRGADTQYF. The CDR3 bases are TGTGCCAGCAGTGAACGGGATAGGGGGGCAGATACGCAGTATTTT.

This sequence joins TRBV11-3 and TRBJ2-2, with TRBD1 matching over 8 bases. Germline lookup yields CDR1 SGHNT and CDR2 YENEEA. The V segment lost 0 bases and the J segment 4 bases; nucleotides outside the gene matches: 7. This CDR3 comprises 17 residues. The CDR3 region is CASSLDLGTGSTGELFF. The CDR3 bases are TGTGCCAGCAGCTTAGACCTCGGGACAGGTTCCACCGGGGAGCTGTTTTTT.

The rearrangement uses TRBV11-1 and TRBJ1-2; 8 nucleotides agree with TRBD1. With V trimmed by 5 bases and J by 4 bases, 3 bases remained unmatched. Germline V gene data show CDR1 as SGHAT and CDR2 as FQDESV (reference sequence). The CDR3 loop spans 13 amino acids. CDR3 region: CASSQQGVYGYTF. CDR3 nucleotides: TGTGCCAGCAGCCAACAGGGGGTCTATGGCTACACCTTC.

This clone has a handful of counts. The rearrangement uses TRBV16 and TRBJ1-5; D perhaps matches TRBD1 (6 bases). The CDR3 spans 14 residues. The germline V gene has CDR1 KGHSY and CDR2 FQNENV. Trimming removed 2 bases at V and 7 bases at J, with 12 bases between. DNA for the CDR3: TGTGCCAGCAGCCAAATCAGGGGCTCGCAGCCCCAGCATTTT. Residues: CASSQIRGSQPQHF.

V usage is TRBV6-1 and J usage is TRBJ2-4; maybe TRBD2 (5 bases). Trimming stripped 6 bases from V and 10 bases from J, with 13 bases between. The CDR3 is made up of 12 amino acids. CDR1 is MNHNS, CDR2 SASEGT, per germline. DNA for the CDR3: TGTGCCAGCAGGTCCGGGGTGGTTATTCAGTACTTC. Translating gives CASRSGVVIQYF.

This rearrangement joins TRBV10-2 to TRBJ2-7, with 9 nucleotides matching TRBD2. V lost 6 bases and J lost 0; bases outside the gene matches: 3. Per germline, CDR1 WSHSY and CDR2 SAAADI. This CDR3 has 14 amino acids. Here the CDR3 DNA reads TGCGCCAGCAGACTAGCGGGCCACTCCTACGAGCAGTACTTC. It specifies CASRLAGHSYEQYF.

V usage is TRBV27 and J usage is TRBJ2-7; possibly TRBD2 for D (6 bases). Germline CDR1 MNHEY, CDR2 SMNVEV (reference sequence). Between the trimmed V and J ends, which lost 6 bases and 4 bases, there was a span of 13 bases. This CDR3 region has 13 residues. CDR3 amino acids: CASRPAGKYEQYF. In DNA form, the CDR3 reads TGTGCCAGCAGACCCGCGGGGAAATACGAGCAGTACTTC.

The sample holds a few counts of this clone. The chain has TRBV6-5 and TRBJ1-2; D is uncertain. V lost 8 bases and J 7 bases, leaving 17 bases between the germline ends. The CDR3 is 13 residues long. CDR1 and CDR2 (germline): MNHEY, SVGAGI. DNA for the CDR3: TGTGCCAGCTCCACGGGAGGGTTTGGTGGCTACACCTTC. It encodes CASSTGGFGGYTF.

This chain uses TRBV6-1 with TRBJ1-4; perhaps TRBD1 as D (6 bases). The V end lost 2 bases, the J end lost 5 bases, and 9 bases lay between the germline ends. The CDR3 extends over 14 amino acids. Germline CDR1 and CDR2: MNHNS and SASEGT. CDR3 residues: CASSERGTNEKLFF. CDR3 nucleotide sequence: TGTGCCAGCAGTGAAAGGGGGACGAATGAAAAACTGTTTTTT.

J is TRBJ1-4 and V is TRBV7-9, with 7 nucleotides matching TRBD1. With V trimmed by 8 bases and J by 3 bases, 12 bases remained unmatched. There are 16 residues in the CDR3. Germline assignment: CDR1 SEHNR and CDR2 FQNEAQ (reference sequence). The CDR3 region is CASGPNYRGPNEKLFF. The CDR3 region has the DNA TGTGCCAGCGGGCCAAATTACAGGGGCCCTAATGAAAAACTGTTTTTT.

V and J are TRBV18 and TRBJ2-6, with no clear D. V lost 6 bases to trimming and J lost 0 bases, with 12 bases between them. From germline, CDR1 is KGHSH and CDR2 LQKENI. The CDR3 sequence is 16 residues long. The CDR3: CASSPNPDSGANVLTF. The CDR3 DNA follows: TGTGCCAGCTCCCCGAACCCCGACTCTGGGGCCAACGTCCTGACTTTC.

This clone was detected many times. The rearrangement links TRBV14 to TRBJ2-7, with TRBD2 as a possible D gene (6 bases). Germline CDR1 reads SGHDN; CDR2 reads FVKESK. The CDR3 totals 14 residues. Between the trimmed V and J ends, which lost 0 bases and 7 bases, there was a span of 13 bases. In nucleotides, the CDR3 is TGTGCCAGCAGCCAAGAGTTCGTGGGAGGTGAGCAGTACTTC. The encoded protein is CASSQEFVGGEQYF. Together with reference TRBV14 and TRBJ2-7, the CDR3 gives the full variable domain: EAGVTQFPSHSVIEKGQTVTLRCDPISGHDNLYWYRRVMGKEIKFLLHFVKESKQDESGMPNNRFLAERTGGTYSTLKVQPAELEDSGVYFCASSQEFVGGEQYFGPGTRLTVT.

V gene TRBV11-2 combines with J gene TRBJ2-3; no reliable D call. Germline V CDR1 and CDR2: SGHAT, FQNNGV. The CDR3 has 12 amino acids. V gave up 1 base and J gave up 6 bases, with 5 bases separating them. The CDR3 nucleotides read TGTGCCAGCAGCTTAGTCTGGGATACGCAGTATTTT. Protein: CASSLVWDTQYF.

Only a few counts were recorded for this clone. The V call is TRBV2, the J call TRBJ2-3, with 8 bases that match TRBD2. The CDR3 extends over 14 amino acids. V was pared by 6 bases and J by 2 bases, with 4 bases of the junction left unmatched. Per germline, CDR1 SNHLY and CDR2 FYNNEI. The CDR3 region is CASRPGLATDTQYF. The CDR3 region has the DNA TGTGCCAGCAGGCCCGGACTAGCCACAGATACGCAGTATTTT.

This clone was recorded a few times. The chain is built from TRBV10-3 and TRBJ1-2; 7 nucleotides line up with TRBD1. CDR1 and CDR2 (germline): ENHRY, SYGVKD. V gave up 11 bases and J gave up 8 bases; unmatched junction bases: 11. This CDR3 comprises 12 residues. CDR3 bases: TGTGCCTCGTCGAGACAGGGTCGGGGCTACACCTTC. Protein sequence: CASSRQGRGYTF.

V gene TRBV30 combines with J gene TRBJ2-7; D is unresolved. The CDR3 is 16 residues long. V was trimmed by 2 bases and J by 2 bases, leaving 19 bases between them. Germline V CDR1 and CDR2: GTSNPN, SVGIG (reference sequence). CDR3 in amino acids: CAWSRNPGLKAYEQYF. CDR3 bases: TGTGCCTGGAGTCGTAACCCGGGTCTAAAGGCCTACGAGCAGTACTTC.

V gene TRBV7-8 combines with J gene TRBJ2-1, with D uncertain. Germline V gene data show CDR1 as SGHVS and CDR2 as FQNEAQ. The CDR3 consists of 16 residues. With 1 base removed from V and 8 bases from J, the gap between germline ends came to 18 bases. The CDR3 region has the DNA TGTGCCAGCAGCTTAGAACGGAGCGCCTCTAGGTATGAGCAGTTCTTC. Translation gives CASSLERSASRYEQFF. The full variable domain, completed using reference TRBV7-8 and TRBJ2-1, is GAGVSQSPRYKVAKRGQDVALRCDPISGHVSLFWYQQALGQGPEFLTYFQNEAQLDKSGLPSDRFFAERPEGSVSTLKIQRTQQEDSAVYLCASSLERSASRYEQFFGPGTRLTVL.

The gene calls are TRBV13 and TRBJ2-5; no reliable D call. The CDR3 extends over 14 amino acids. Germline V gene data show CDR1 as PRHDT and CDR2 as FYEKMQ (reference sequence). V dropped 5 bases and J dropped 5 bases, with 15 bases sitting between them. CDR3 sequence: CASSLTPPGETQYF. CDR3 in DNA: TGTGCCAGCAGCCTAACACCACCTGGGGAGACCCAGTACTTC.

The count of this clone is one. The same CDR3 also results from other DNA sequences found in this sample. The chain recombines TRBV28 with TRBJ2-7; no clear D. V was pared by 6 bases and J by 4 bases, with 4 bases between. This CDR3 spans 10 amino acids. Germline V lookup: CDR1 MDHEN, CDR2 SYDVKM. CDR3: CASSNYEQYF. The DNA for the CDR3 is TGTGCCAGCAGCAATTACGAGCAGTACTTC.

The chain has TRBV19 and TRBJ1-5; 9 bases align to TRBD1. This CDR3 is 14 amino acids long. After removal of 4 bases from V and 4 bases from J, the junction contained 2 bases not matched to a gene. Germline CDR1 LNHDA, CDR2 SQIVND (reference sequence). For the CDR3, the DNA is TGTGCCAGTAGTAGGGACAGGGAAAATCAGCCCCAGCATTTT. Translated: CASSRDRENQPQHF. Based on the CDR3 plus reference TRBV19 and TRBJ1-5, the full variable domain is DGGITQSPKYLFRKEGQNVTLSCEQNLNHDAMYWYRQDPGQGLRLIYYSQIVNDFQKGDIAEGYSVSREKKESFPLTVTSAQKNPTAFYLCASSRDRENQPQHFGDGTRLSIL.

A remark on this clone: Additional DNA sequences in this sample encode the identical CDR3. The chain employs TRBV9 and TRBJ2-2, with D unresolved. CDR1 and CDR2 (germline): SGDLS, YYNGEE. Trimming took 0 bases from V and 5 from J, leaving 5 bases between them. The CDR3 has 13 amino acids. The CDR3: CASSVGVTGELFF. The DNA for the CDR3 is TGTGCCAGCAGCGTAGGTGTAACCGGGGAGCTGTTTTTT.

The chain joins TRBV28 to TRBJ2-7, with D possibly TRBD1 on 5 matching bases. The germline CDR1 and CDR2 sequences are MDHEN and SYDVKM. V gave up 1 base and J gave up 0 bases, with 7 bases separating them. This CDR3 contains 14 residues. Here the CDR3 DNA reads TGTGCCAGCAGTTTATCTGGACACTCCTACGAGCAGTACTTC. Translation gives CASSLSGHSYEQYF.

This clone appeared many times. This chain joins TRBV7-8 and TRBJ1-1; TRBD1 matches at 8 bases. Germline assignment: CDR1 SGHVS and CDR2 FQNEAQ. CDR3 length: 17 amino acids. V was pared by 1 base and J by 11 bases, with 18 bases of the junction left unmatched. The CDR3 region is CASSLGSAGTGPLEAFF. In DNA form, the CDR3 reads TGTGCCAGCAGCTTAGGGTCCGCCGGGACAGGTCCTCTGGAGGCTTTCTTT.

About this clone itself: It differs at one base from a far larger clone, so likely a read error. The gene calls are TRBV28 and TRBJ2-5; no clear D gene. The CDR3 runs 13 residues. V was cut by 4 bases and J by 11 bases, with 17 bases left in between. Germline values: CDR1 MDHEN, CDR2 SYDVKM. CDR3 DNA sequence: TGTGCCAGCAGTTACCCCAATTCCTACGGGCAGTACTTC. Translation: CASSYPNSYGQYF.

The rearrangement uses TRBV27 and TRBJ2-1; TRBD1 agrees at 9 bases. This CDR3 has 17 amino acids. Germline assignment: CDR1 MNHEY and CDR2 SMNVEV (reference sequence). The V gene end was trimmed by 1 base and the J gene end by 5 bases; junction bases not matched to a gene: 9. The CDR3 loop reads CASSLLPSGTGNNEQFF. The CDR3 DNA reads TGTGCCAGCAGTTTATTGCCTTCCGGGACAGGGAACAATGAGCAGTTCTTC.

This chain connects TRBV6-6 to TRBJ2-1; no firm D call. The CDR3 is 13 amino acids. Germline-derived CDR1 and CDR2 are MNHNY and SVGAGI (reference sequence). V was trimmed by 6 bases and J by 4 bases, leaving 10 bases between them. For the CDR3, the DNA is TGTGCCAGCAGGGCTGAGAGGTACAATGAGCAGTTCTTC. It codes for CASRAERYNEQFF.